This TCR beta chain was identified in a study of CD8+ T cells in alopecia areata (dated by TCRdb to the late 2010s). With respect to the entire study: In both human patients and the C3H/HeJ mouse model, the study applied high-throughput TCRbeta sequencing to look at T cell clonal expansion in alopecia areata. Scalp clonality was compared across normal scalp (n=4), patchy alopecia areata scalp (n=8), and alopecia totalis/universalis scalp (n=8). Scalp tissue and sorted CD4+ and CD8+ peripheral blood T cells from patchy and totalis/universalis alopecia areata patients and from healthy controls were covered by human TCRbeta sequencing. RNA was obtained with the PAXgene miRNA kit for fixed scalp, the miRNeasy kit for PBMCs, and the RNeasy kit for mouse skin. TCRbeta CDR3 regions were amplified by immunoSEQ multiplex PCR using 35 Vbeta forward and 13 Jbeta reverse primers.

For this clone: Its antigen specificity is not known. Base qualities are missing; no much larger clone stands one base away.

What the study reported, not specific to this receptor: Unlike mouse skin, where gammadelta T cells dominate, normal human skin contains resident alphabeta T cells that get sequenced too, which complicates analysis of the scalp TCR repertoire. TCR sequences shared between patients were less clear than in mice, possibly partly because of HLA diversity in the patient population. Compared with normal scalp, lesional scalp, particularly in alopecia totalis/universalis, had higher clonality and more expanded CD8+ clones, which suggests antigenic drive.

The CDR3 covers 13 residues, taking in both the cysteine and the phenylalanine. CDR3 DNA only is kept here, 39 bases in frame from base 1. The V end loses 4 bases and the J end loses 6 bases, and a stretch of 10 bases separates them. The germline V gene (reference sequence) gives CDR1 as SEHNR and CDR2 as FQNEAQ. Library creation used the immunoSEQ multiplex PCR assay. RNA was extracted from all samples and reverse transcribed into cDNA as template for TCR sequencing. SuperScript III was used for first-strand cDNA synthesis, primed with a 2:1 mix of oligo-dT and random hexamers. A synthetic immune receptor repertoire was used to assess amplification bias, and residual bias was removed computationally. The study's processing was this. Raw reads were preprocessed to remove errors, and CDR3 was defined by IMGT conventions from the conserved cysteine to phenylalanine. To get clonality, Shannon entropy was normalized by log2 of the number of productive unique TCRs and the result was subtracted from 1. Scalp TCRbeta sequences were cross-referenced with sorted blood CD4 and CD8 repertoires so that the CD4 or CD8 identity of scalp clones could be inferred. TCRdb stores this immuneACCESS table with in-frame sequences only. Part of the clones is absent; in the studies checked, under half of the shortfall reflects unresolved V genes, and no reason is known for the rest. V, J and clone size are those of that table, while D and trimming were read from the DNA. This sample gives some 180,000 clones in total; 56% of them show up just once. 4% to 6% of the sample is held by the ten biggest clonotypes.

PBMCs were isolated by density centrifugation and stained for CD3, CD4 and CD8, and CD4+ and CD8+ T cells were sorted on a FACSAria. Unaffected controls provided scalp biopsies and blood samples. Sequenced input: CD8+ T cells sorted from blood. The sequence was collected from a human donor in good health. The chain links TRBV7-9 with TRBJ2-4; the D segment cannot be called with confidence. In nucleotides, the sequence is TGTGCCAGCAGCTCGCGTTTGTCAAACATTCAGTACTTC. Translated, it reads CASSSRLSNIQYF. Here the CDR3 is joined to the reference TRBV7-9 and TRBJ2-4 genes, and the full variable domain is: DTGVSQNPRHKITKRGQNVTFRCDPISEHNRLYWYRQTLGQGPEFLTYFQNEAQLEKSRLLSDRFSAERPKGSFSTLEIQRTEQGDSAMYLCASSSRLSNIQYFGAGTRLSVL.